This T cell receptor (beta chain) was retrieved from a study of T cells in Graves' hyperthyroidism and ophthalmopathy. This clonotype was recorded many times. V lost 4 bases, J lost 1 base, and 10 bases lay in between. Germline CDR1 reads SGHAT; CDR2 reads FQDESV (reference sequence). This CDR3 is 14 amino acids long. The investigators amplified TCR beta CDR3 regions from RNA transcripts. An initial round of RT-PCR targeting the TCR CDR3 relied on the HTBI primer set. One entry per CDR3 protein results from TCRdb running MiXCR on the multiplex PCR reads. The sample yields a few hundred thousand distinct CDR3 sequences, about 20% seen once.

Source material: blood. The chain uses TRBV11-1 and TRBJ2-5; D tentatively reads TRBD1 or TRBD2 (5 bases each). This TCR was recovered from a man aged 25 to 40 with Graves' ophthalmopathy. The CDR3 region is CASSSGTVQETQYF. In DNA, the CDR3 is TGTGCCAGCAGCTCCGGGACGGTCCAAGAGACCCAGTACTTC.